This T cell receptor beta chain emerged from a study of blood T cell repertoires in COVID-19. Study as a whole: From the United States, Italy and Spain came samples of acute and convalescent COVID-19. PBMCs, B-cell-depleted T cells, or T cells were the source of the cDNA or gDNA that made up the material.

Source study methods: Estimated nucleated cell counts came from reference gene primer amplification. Some clones are missing from TCRdb's copy, which holds only in-frame ones; the method was immunoSEQ multiplex PCR. V and J calls and clone size follow that table, whereas D and trimming were derived from the DNA. Found here are roughly 100,000 clones, 75% to 95% of them singletons; the top ten hold just over 5%. Germline V gene lookup returns CDR1 SGHTS and CDR2 YDEGEE. The length of the CDR3 is 14 residues. The V and J ends lost 4 bases and 3 bases respectively, with 14 bases between them. This clone was seen once.

The sequenced sample was peripheral blood. The origin of this receptor is a middle-aged man with acute or convalescent COVID-19. This chain links TRBV5-8 with TRBJ2-7, with D possibly TRBD1 on 6 matching bases. The CDR3 sequence is CASSLRTALYEQYF. For the CDR3, the DNA is TGTGCCAGCAGCCTCCGGACAGCCCTCTACGAGCAGTACTTC.